This T cell receptor (beta chain) was recovered during a study of shared clonotypes between healthy human individuals. Naive CD8 populations comprised CD45RO-negative cells positively selected for CCR7, excluding terminally differentiated effector memory CD45RA+ cells. The genomic DNA of each subset was split evenly across several immunoSEQ plates. Libraries were prepared by immunoSEQ multiplex PCR; TCRdb keeps only in-frame clonotypes and omits some of them. The sample includes around 2.1 million clones, approximately 94% seen only once; the top ten take roughly 1.7%. The CDR3 extends over 13 amino acids. CDR1 ENHRY and CDR2 SYGVKD come from the germline V gene. V lost 3 bases and J lost 7; bases outside the gene matches: 4.

The sequenced sample consisted of naive CD8+ T cells from PBMCs. V gene TRBV10-3 combines with J gene TRBJ1-1; 8 bases match TRBD1. The source is a man younger than 30 in good health. Some clones in this sample may be carry-over from other donors' samples. CDR3 DNA sequence: TGTGCCATCAGTGACCCTGACAGGGGTGAAGCTTTCTTT. This encodes CAISDPDRGEAFF.